This TCR beta chain was sequenced during a study of blood T cell repertoires in COVID-19. For the study at large: Both acute and convalescent COVID-19 samples were obtained from the United States, Italy and Spain.

The V end was cut by 3 bases, the J end by 3 bases, with 12 bases between. This CDR3 region has 14 residues. The V gene's germline CDR1 is LNHDA and CDR2 SQIVND (reference sequence). TCRdb's table, derived via immunoSEQ multiplex PCR, lists solely in-frame clones and lacks some. The sample shows about 240,000 clones, roughly four fifths of them seen only once. Source material: peripheral blood. The gene calls are TRBV19 and TRBJ2-7; tentatively, D is TRBD2 (5 bases). The source of this sequence is a woman aged 55-70 years with active or convalescent COVID-19. The CDR3 coding sequence is TGTGCCAGTAGTATTGGTGGGAGCCGCTACGAGCAGTACTTC. This gives the protein CASSIGGSRYEQYF. Together with reference TRBV19 and TRBJ2-7, the CDR3 gives the full variable domain: DGGITQSPKYLFRKEGQNVTLSCEQNLNHDAMYWYRQDPGQGLRLIYYSQIVNDFQKGDIAEGYSVSREKKESFPLTVTSAQKNPTAFYLCASSIGGSRYEQYFGPGTRLTVT.